The rows below give T cell receptor beta chains drawn from one sample of a study of blood T cell repertoires in COVID-19. This table comes from immunoSEQ multiplex PCR, and its TCRdb copy is limited to in-frame clones, with some not included. Of just over 350,000 clones in the sample, 87% are singletons; the top ten hold around 3%. Material for sequencing was PBMCs or T cells enriched from blood (not recorded which). Source of these receptors: a woman in her twenties or thirties who had recovered from COVID-19. Both conserved end residues are trimmed from each CDR3. A D gene is named only where the DNA matches it firmly. A row's size may be missing; if present it is once, few, many or a size class.

TRBV7-6	-	TRBJ1-3	TRBD1	ASSPNTGAGNTIY
TRBV12-5	-	TRBJ2-1	-	ASAWTAYNEQF
TRBV3-1/TRBV3-2	-	TRBJ2-3	TRBD2	ASSPGLAGSVDTQY
TRBV19	-	TRBJ1-1	TRBD1	ASSADREVTEAF
TRBV7-2	-	TRBJ1-2	-	ASSLAEGNYGYT
TRBV15	-	TRBJ1-1	TRBD1	ATSRPGTGGATF
TRBV27	-	TRBJ1-3	-	ASSLFRWGEKTFPEGSGNTIY
TRBV19	-	TRBJ1-1	TRBD1	ASSEDRGHVTEAF
TRBV2	few	TRBJ1-2	TRBD1	ASRGQGGNYGYT
TRBV7-9	-	TRBJ2-1	TRBD2	ASSLSGRTYNEQF
TRBV27	-	TRBJ2-2	TRBD2	ASSPGAGGTGELF
TRBV5-3	-	TRBJ2-5	TRBD2	ARSLGAGGGQETQY
TRBV6-5	-	TRBJ2-7	-	ASTINQGPTYEQY
TRBV11-2	-	TRBJ2-7	-	ASSRRDISWGEQY
TRBV9	few	TRBJ2-3	TRBD2	ASSAGLAESTDTQY
TRBV11-2	-	TRBJ2-1	-	ASTEDYYNEQF
TRBV7-9	-	TRBJ1-1	TRBD1	ASSLGEGATTEAF
TRBV5-1	-	TRBJ2-1	-	ASSSPGDNEQF
TRBV10-3	-	TRBJ2-7	TRBD2	ATRLAGLSTWY
TRBV29-1	-	TRBJ2-7	-	SVKGGAYEQY
TRBV28	-	TRBJ2-2	-	ATSSIKQGLDTGELF
TRBV12-3/TRBV12-4	-	TRBJ2-3	-	ASSSPSGDTQY
TRBV13	-	TRBJ2-5	-	ASSFGRQSETQY
TRBV28	few	TRBJ1-4	-	ATFQGNSNEKLF
TRBV18	-	TRBJ1-3	TRBD1	ASSPPTGGLSGNTIY
TRBV15	-	TRBJ2-2	TRBD2	ATSRDLTSGGGELF
TRBV5-1	-	TRBJ1-6	-	ASSLVAGENIPLH
TRBV28	-	TRBJ2-5	-	ASSPQGRTETQY
TRBV13	-	TRBJ1-2	-	ASSSATANYGYT
TRBV10-3	-	TRBJ1-6	-	AISESRDYNSPLH
TRBV7-9	-	TRBJ1-5	TRBD1	ASSLGQGAKPQH
TRBV7-9	-	TRBJ2-7	TRBD2	ASSDVSGSSYEQY
TRBV9	-	TRBJ2-1	TRBD2	ASSVRPSGGIYDEQF
TRBV3-1/TRBV3-2	-	TRBJ2-5	-	ASSQGERETQY
TRBV10-3	once	TRBJ1-2	TRBD1	AITPDRAAAGYT
TRBV5-4	-	TRBJ1-2	TRBD1	ASNDRVEYGYT
TRBV29-1	-	TRBJ1-2	-	SVEVWGGIGYGYT